Included here is one T cell receptor beta chain sequence, with context. Its antigen remains unknown. This CDR3 spans 14 amino acids. From germline, CDR1 is MDHEN and CDR2 SYDVKM. With V trimmed by 5 bases and J by 6 bases, 4 bases remained unmatched. TCRdb's copy holds only in-frame clones and misses some; the assay was immunoSEQ multiplex PCR. This sample yields 100,000 or so clones, of which approximately 90% are seen a single time; about 0.29% belongs to the top ten. The sample is drawn from a study of OX40 agonist ivuxolimab in advanced cancers. Findings and caveats of the study: Low normalized T-cell clonal expansion was additionally recorded for some nonresponders. In CD8+ T cells, expanded clones were on average more numerous than in CD4+.

This chain connects TRBV28 to TRBJ2-1; 10 bases line up with TRBD2. The sequence was obtained from an adult with an advanced solid tumor such as melanoma, head and neck, liver or kidney cancer. Material: CD4+ or CD8+ T cells sorted from blood, obtained in a trial of the OX40 agonist ivuxolimab. CDR3 sequence reads: CASSLAGAPNEQFF. The CDR3 nucleotides read TGTGCCAGCAGTCTAGCGGGAGCCCCCAATGAGCAGTTCTTC. The full variable domain, its missing parts supplied by reference TRBV28 and TRBJ2-1, is DVKVTQSSRYLVKRTGEKVFLECVQDMDHENMFWYRQDPGLGLRLIYFSYDVKMKEKGDIPEGYSVSREKKERFSLILESASTNQTSMYLCASSLAGAPNEQFFGPGTRLTVL.